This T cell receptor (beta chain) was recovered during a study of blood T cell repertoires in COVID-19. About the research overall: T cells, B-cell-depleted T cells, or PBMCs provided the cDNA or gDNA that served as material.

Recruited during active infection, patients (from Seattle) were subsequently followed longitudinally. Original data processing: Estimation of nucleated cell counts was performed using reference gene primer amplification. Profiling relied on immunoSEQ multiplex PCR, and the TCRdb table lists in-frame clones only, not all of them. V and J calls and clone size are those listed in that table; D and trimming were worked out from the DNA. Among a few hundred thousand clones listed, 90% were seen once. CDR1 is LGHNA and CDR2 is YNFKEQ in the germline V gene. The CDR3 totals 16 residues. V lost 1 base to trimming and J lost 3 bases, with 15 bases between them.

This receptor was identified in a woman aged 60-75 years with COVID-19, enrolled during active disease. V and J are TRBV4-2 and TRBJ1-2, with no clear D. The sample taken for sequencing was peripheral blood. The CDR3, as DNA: TGTGCCAGCAGCCAAGTTTTAGCCAGAGAACACTATGGCTACACCTTC. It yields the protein CASSQVLAREHYGYTF.